Below, one T cell receptor (beta chain) is given with its context. Its specificity is not known. A much larger clone differs by one base, so this may be a read error. At the DNA level, this CDR3 is encoded by other sequences in the same sample as well. This sample is drawn from a study of shared clonotypes between healthy human individuals. Findings and caveats of the study: A limitation of the genetic and exposure-history diversity represented arose from few donors. Non-shared clonotypes displayed generation probabilities falling below those of clonotypes present in all four donors.

The run depth of the assay was deep. Each replicate PCR on the sorted subsets used 150 to 200 ng DNA (around 30,000 T cell genomes). Some clones are missing from TCRdb's copy, which holds only in-frame ones; the method was immunoSEQ multiplex PCR. The sample includes around 700,000 clones, around 74% of them seen just once. This receptor was identified in a woman aged 25 to 45 in good health. What was sequenced was memory CD4+ T cells sorted from blood. Subset reported: CD45RA-negative fraction.

The CDR3: CASSQGSIGNQPQHF. The DNA for the CDR3 is TGCGCCAGCAGCCAAGGGAGCATTGGCAATCAGCCCCAGCATTTT. J is TRBJ1-5 and V is TRBV4-1; D ambiguous. CDR3 length: 15 amino acids. CDR1 and CDR2 from the germline V gene are MGHRA and YSYEKL. V was trimmed by 1 base and J by 2 bases, leaving 9 bases between them.